These 29 T cell receptor beta chains were sequenced from one sample in a study of T cell changes during pregnancy in multiple sclerosis. TCRdb's table, derived via immunoSEQ multiplex PCR, lists solely in-frame clones and lacks some. This table holds roughly 54,000 clones, around 92% found once. The input for sequencing was CD4+ T cells from peripheral blood mononuclear cells, taken after pregnancy. The receptors come from a female donor with multiple sclerosis, enrolled in a pregnancy study.

The gene calls are TRBV14 and TRBJ2-6; a possible D gene is TRBD2 (6 bases). Germline V gives CDR1 SGHDN, CDR2 FVKESK. This CDR3 contains 16 residues. The germline V and J ends were trimmed by 0 bases and 3 bases, with 9 bases remaining between them. The DNA for the CDR3 is TGTGCCAGCAGCCAAGATCTGGGACTTGGGGCCAACGTCCTGACTTTC. This codes for CASSQDLGLGANVLTF.

The rearrangement uses TRBV5-6 and TRBJ2-7; 8 nucleotides align to TRBD1. Unmatched junction bases numbered 7, after V lost 4 bases and J lost 4 bases. The CDR3 runs to 14 residues. CDR1 and CDR2 (germline): SGHDT, YYEEEE. CDR3 bases: TGTGCCAGCAGCCCGACAGGGGTATTGTACGAGCAGTACTTC. This codes for CASSPTGVLYEQYF.

The chain has TRBV4-3 and TRBJ2-1, with 10 positions matching TRBD2. Germline values: CDR1 LGHNA, CDR2 YSLEER. The CDR3 spans 15 residues. V was pared by 4 bases and J by 6 bases, with 6 bases of the junction left unmatched. CDR3 coding DNA: TGCGCCAGCAGCCTCGTAGCGGGGGGTCGCAATGAGCAGTTCTTC. This gives the protein CASSLVAGGRNEQFF.

This clone was counted a single time. The chain employs TRBV11-1 and TRBJ1-1; D remains ambiguous. The ends were cut back, 5 bases at V and 1 base at J, with 8 bases in the middle. This CDR3 is built from 13 residues. Germline V lookup: CDR1 SGHAT, CDR2 FQDESV (reference sequence). The CDR3 bases are TGTGCCAGCAGCCTCCGTTCGAACACTGAAGCTTTCTTT. It is translated as CASSLRSNTEAFF.

J is TRBJ1-6 and V is TRBV9; D remains ambiguous. This CDR3 is built from 13 residues. Germline values: CDR1 SGDLS, CDR2 YYNGEE. V was pared by 1 base and J by 9 bases, with 8 bases between. Written as DNA, the CDR3 is TGTGCCAGCAGCGTAAAAGAGGGTTCACCCCTCCACTTT. Residues: CASSVKEGSPLHF.

V is TRBV5-4 and J is TRBJ2-7, with 7 bases identical to TRBD1. The V gene's germline CDR1 is SGHNT and CDR2 YYREEE (reference sequence). V shed 4 bases, J shed 3 bases, and the junction held 4 bases outside the gene matches. The CDR3 consists of 13 residues. This chain's CDR3 is CASSPGGVYEQYF. The CDR3 nucleotides are TGTGCCAGCAGCCCAGGGGGAGTCTACGAGCAGTACTTC. Variable domain in full (rest from reference TRBV5-4 and TRBJ2-7): ETGVTQSPTHLIKTRGQQVTLRCSSQSGHNTVSWYQQALGQGPQFIFQYYREEENGRGNFPPRFSGLQFPNYSSELNVNALELDDSALYLCASSPGGVYEQYFGPGTRLTVT.

The genes are TRBV7-3 and TRBJ2-2, with TRBD2 matching over 7 bases. The V gene's germline CDR1 is SGHTA and CDR2 FQGTGA. This CDR3 is built from 13 residues. Trimming cost V 5 bases and J 6 bases; bases outside gene matches: 3. Written as DNA, the CDR3 is TGTGCCAGCAGCGTGACTAGCCCCGGGGAGCTGTTTTTT. This gives the protein CASSVTSPGELFF.

V and J are TRBV7-7 and TRBJ2-2, with D unclear. The CDR3 totals 14 residues. CDR1 SSHAT and CDR2 FNYEAQ come from the germline V gene (reference sequence). As DNA, the CDR3 is TGTGCTACTTCTCTCGCGCCAGGCGCCGGGGAGCTGTTTTTT. Translation gives CATSLAPGAGELFF.

The V gene is TRBV11-3, the J gene TRBJ2-1; TRBD2 matches 15 bases. CDR3 length equals 18 residues. V gave up 5 bases and J gave up 7 bases; unmatched junction bases: 12. Germline V gene sequence: CDR1 SGHNT, CDR2 YENEEA. This chain's CDR3 is CASSPGVGLAGGPNEQFF. The CDR3 DNA follows: TGTGCCAGCAGCCCGGGGGTCGGACTAGCGGGGGGGCCGAATGAGCAGTTCTTC.

The chain uses TRBV5-1 and TRBJ2-3; 11 nucleotides match TRBD2. Germline V gene sequence: CDR1 SGHRS, CDR2 YFSETQ. CDR3 length: 15 amino acids. Losses at the gene ends were 5 bases for V and 4 bases for J; bases not matched to a gene: 6. The CDR3 region has the DNA TGCGCCAGCAGAGTTAGCGGGGGGGGAGCAGATACGCAGTATTTT. It yields the protein CASRVSGGGADTQYF.

The rearrangement uses TRBV5-1 and TRBJ1-4; possibly TRBD1 for D (5 bases). Trimming took off 4 bases at V and 7 bases at J, with 11 bases between the two ends. CDR1 and CDR2 from the germline V gene are SGHRS and YFSETQ. This CDR3 has 13 residues. The CDR3 loop reads CASSPGGSEKLFF. In DNA, the CDR3 is TGCGCCAGCAGCCCGGGGGGGAGTGAAAAACTGTTTTTT.

This clone has a handful of counts. This chain links TRBV7-2 with TRBJ1-1, with no clear D. V lost 2 bases to trimming and J lost 5 bases, with 12 bases between them. The germline V gene has CDR1 SGHTA and CDR2 FQGNSA. The CDR3 loop spans 14 amino acids. In DNA, the CDR3 is TGTGCCAGCAGCTTATCCCGTCCGGGGACTGAAGCTTTCTTT. It is translated as CASSLSRPGTEAFF.

V is TRBV4-3 and J is TRBJ1-3; 7 positions match TRBD1. This CDR3 has 14 residues. The V gene's germline CDR1 is LGHNA and CDR2 YSLEER. J was trimmed by 8 bases and V by 2 bases; bases with no gene match: 6. CDR3 in amino acids: CASSQRTGPDTIYF. The DNA for the CDR3 is TGCGCCAGCAGCCAAAGGACAGGCCCTGACACCATATATTTT.

The chain joins TRBV11-3 to TRBJ2-2; a weak D match, TRBD1 (5 bases). Per the germline V gene, CDR1 is SGHNT and CDR2 is YENEEA. Trimming took 6 bases from V and 6 from J, leaving 14 bases between them. The CDR3 has 14 amino acids. CDR3 residues: CASSSTTVSGELFF. CDR3 nucleotides: TGTGCCAGCAGTTCAACGACAGTCTCCGGGGAGCTGTTTTTT. The whole variable domain, remainder taken from reference TRBV11-3 and TRBJ2-2, is EAGVVQSPRYKIIEKKQPVAFWCNPISGHNTLYWYLQNLGQGPELLIRYENEEAVDDSQLPKDRFSAERLKGVDSTLKIQPAELGDSAVYLCASSSTTVSGELFFGEGSRLTVL.

The V and J genes are TRBV30 and TRBJ2-2; TRBD1 aligns across 8 bases. After removal of 6 bases from V and 5 bases from J, the junction contained 5 bases not matched to a gene. Germline lookup yields CDR1 GTSNPN and CDR2 SVGIG (reference sequence). CDR3 length: 13 amino acids. The CDR3: CACGQGATGELFF. The CDR3 DNA follows: TGTGCCTGCGGGCAGGGGGCAACCGGGGAGCTGTTTTTT. Full variable domain (rest looked up from reference TRBV30 and TRBJ2-2): SQTIHQWPATLVQPVGSPLSLECTVEGTSNPNLYWYRQAAGRGLQLLFYSVGIGQISSEVPQNLSASRPQDRQFILSSKKLLLSDSGFYLCACGQGATGELFFGEGSRLTVL.

The rearrangement uses TRBV2 and TRBJ2-3; 12 bases align to TRBD2. V lost 5 bases and J lost 3; bases outside the gene matches: 12. This CDR3 has 18 residues. Germline V gives CDR1 SNHLY, CDR2 FYNNEI. For the CDR3, the DNA is TGTGCCAGCAGTCCCGGGCTAGCGGGGGGGCCGGCAACAGATACGCAGTATTTT. Its translation is CASSPGLAGGPATDTQYF. The full variable domain, with the rest looked up from reference TRBV2 and TRBJ2-3, is EPEVTQTPSHQVTQMGQEVILRCVPISNHLYFYWYRQILGQKVEFLVSFYNNEISEKSEIFDDQFSVERPDGSNFTLKIRSTKLEDSAMYFCASSPGLAGGPATDTQYFGPGTRLTVL.

The chain links TRBV4-1 to TRBJ2-7, with D perhaps matching TRBD2 (5 bases). CDR3 length equals 14 residues. V was cut by 2 bases and J by 2 bases, with 10 bases left in between. Germline lookup yields CDR1 MGHRA and CDR2 YSYEKL. CDR3 sequence: CASSQRGGTYEQYF. CDR3 DNA: TGCGCCAGCAGCCAACGAGGAGGAACCTACGAGCAGTACTTC.

The gene calls are TRBV5-6 and TRBJ1-5; D remains ambiguous. The germline V and J ends were trimmed by 0 bases and 0 bases, with 13 bases remaining between them. The CDR3 consists of 17 residues. From germline, CDR1 is SGHDT and CDR2 YYEEEE. CDR3 loop: CASSLESGLGSNQPQHF. The DNA for the CDR3 is TGTGCCAGCAGCTTGGAGTCCGGTCTCGGTAGCAATCAGCCCCAGCATTTT. The full variable domain, rest sourced from reference TRBV5-6 and TRBJ1-5, is DAGVTQSPTHLIKTRGQQVTLRCSPKSGHDTVSWYQQALGQGPQFIFQYYEEEERQRGNFPDRFSGHQFPNYSSELNVNALLLGDSALYLCASSLESGLGSNQPQHFGDGTRLSIL.

This chain joins TRBV5-1 and TRBJ1-2; 7 nucleotides align to TRBD1. This CDR3 spans 14 amino acids. Losses at the gene ends were 2 bases for V and 3 bases for J; bases not matched to a gene: 4. Germline V lookup: CDR1 SGHRS, CDR2 YFSETQ. CDR3 sequence: CASSLQGSDYGYTF. The DNA of the CDR3 is TGCGCCAGCAGCTTACAGGGGTCGGACTATGGCTACACCTTC.

The gene calls are TRBV7-2 and TRBJ1-6, with D possibly TRBD1 on 6 matching bases. The germline gives CDR1 SGHTA, CDR2 FQGNSA. The CDR3 has 16 residues. The V and J ends lost 5 bases and 8 bases respectively, with 19 bases between them. CDR3 in amino acids: CASSPRLRDNHSPLHF. In DNA, the CDR3 is TGTGCCAGCAGCCCCAGACTCCGGGACAATCATTCACCCCTCCACTTT.

This chain joins TRBV2 and TRBJ2-1; 9 nucleotides agree with TRBD1. Trimming removed 8 bases from V and 9 bases from J; junction bases left unmatched: 11. The germline V gene encodes CDR1 SNHLY and CDR2 FYNNEI. This CDR3 has 14 residues. CDR3 DNA sequence: TGTGCCAGCCTACTCCCAACAGGGGGCACTGAGCAGTTCTTC. This encodes CASLLPTGGTEQFF.

The rearrangement links TRBV9 to TRBJ1-3, with D perhaps matching TRBD1 (6 bases). Trimming took off 3 bases at V and 4 bases at J, with 14 bases between the two ends. The CDR3 has 15 amino acids. Germline V gene lookup returns CDR1 SGDLS and CDR2 YYNGEE. CDR3: CASSERDTLGNTIYF. The DNA of the CDR3 is TGTGCCAGCAGCGAAAGGGACACCTTAGGAAACACCATATATTTT.

The CDR3 DNA follows: TGTGCCAGCACCCTAGACAGCTCTGGCTATGGCTACACCTTC. This codes for CASTLDSSGYGYTF. This chain joins TRBV6-1 and TRBJ1-2; tentatively, D is TRBD1 (5 bases). Trimming took off 7 bases at V and 4 bases at J, with 16 bases between the two ends. Germline V gives CDR1 MNHNS, CDR2 SASEGT. There are 14 residues in the CDR3.

This chain joins TRBV9 and TRBJ1-5; D remains ambiguous. V dropped 0 bases and J dropped 1 base, with 8 bases sitting between them. Germline-derived CDR1 and CDR2 are SGDLS and YYNGEE. The CDR3 runs to 15 residues. CDR3 residues: CASSVGGVSNQPQHF. The CDR3 nucleotides read TGTGCCAGCAGCGTAGGAGGTGTAAGCAATCAGCCCCAGCATTTT. The variable domain in full, with the rest retrieved from reference TRBV9 and TRBJ1-5, is DSGVTQTPKHLITATGQRVTLRCSPRSGDLSVYWYQQSLDQGLQFLIQYYNGEERAKGNILERFSAQQFPDLHSELNLSSLELGDSALYFCASSVGGVSNQPQHFGDGTRLSIL.

This sequence joins TRBV7-2 and TRBJ2-7; TRBD2 aligns across 8 bases. The CDR3 covers 16 residues. Trimming at V came to 5 bases and at J to 3 bases, leaving 12 bases not matched to a gene. The germline V gene encodes CDR1 SGHTA and CDR2 FQGNSA. The DNA for the CDR3 is TGTGCCAGCAGCCCGCGGGGCGGCGGGGGGCGCTACGAGCAGTACTTC. Amino acids: CASSPRGGGGRYEQYF.

The genes are TRBV11-2 and TRBJ2-7; D is ambiguous. This CDR3 comprises 14 residues. CDR1 SGHAT and CDR2 FQNNGV come from the germline V gene. With 2 bases removed from V and 0 bases from J, the gap between germline ends came to 8 bases. The CDR3 region has the DNA TGTGCCAGCAGCTTACAGGTCAGCTCCTACGAGCAGTACTTC. Protein sequence: CASSLQVSSYEQYF. Drawing the rest from reference TRBV11-2 and TRBJ2-7, the complete variable domain is EAGVAQSPRYKIIEKRQSVAFWCNPISGHATLYWYQQILGQGPKLLIQFQNNGVVDDSQLPKDRFSAERLKGVDSTLKIQPAKLEDSAVYLCASSLQVSSYEQYFGPGTRLTVT.

J is TRBJ2-2 and V is TRBV30, with D perhaps matching TRBD1 (6 bases). Germline V gene sequence: CDR1 GTSNPN, CDR2 SVGIG (reference sequence). The length of the CDR3 is 14 residues. V lost 1 base and J 6 bases, leaving 12 bases between the germline ends. CDR3: CAWSASGVSGELFF. The CDR3 bases are TGTGCCTGGAGTGCATCAGGGGTATCCGGGGAGCTGTTTTTT.

This chain joins TRBV19 and TRBJ1-1; the match to TRBD1 covers 8 bases. V lost 5 bases to trimming and J lost 1 base; unmatched junction nucleotides: 15. This CDR3 spans 18 amino acids. CDR1 and CDR2 (germline): LNHDA, SQIVND (reference sequence). CDR3 bases: TGTGCCAGTAGTCTCGACCGCCTTCCGGGACAGGCGAACACTGAAGCTTTCTTT. Residues: CASSLDRLPGQANTEAFF.

The chain couples TRBV5-6 to TRBJ1-2; TRBD1 might be the D (6 bases). The CDR3 extends over 15 amino acids. CDR1 is SGHDT, CDR2 YYEEEE, per germline. Trimming stripped 0 bases from V and 3 bases from J, with 12 bases between. The DNA of the CDR3 is TGTGCCAGCAGCTTGGGGGACACCCGGGACTATGGCTACACCTTC. Translation: CASSLGDTRDYGYTF.